This TCR beta chain was identified during a study of molecular identifiers for immune sequencing clone quantification. Across the whole study: In replicates, RNA from around 20,000 or 100,000 naive CD8 cells was divided five ways and four parts were sequenced.

Findings of the study overall: Researchers reportedly could pick up spiked Jurkat TCR RNA from one cell mixed into one million naive cells. For effector cells, clones above 20 RNA copies held over 97% of molecules; for naive cells, under 1%.

Concerning this clonotype: Antigen: not known.

The germline CDR1 and CDR2 sequences are MDHEN and SYDVKM. This CDR3 has 15 amino acids. J gave up 4 bases and V 11 bases, and 14 bases lay outside the gene matches. TCRdb used MiXCR to reprocess the PCR reads, holding one entry per CDR3 protein. The sample lists some 680,000 distinct CDR3 sequences; 25% were seen once. The naive CD8 libraries originated from between roughly 19,000 and 1,000,000 sorted cells and drew on 10%, 30% or 50% RNA. This TCR was sampled from a human donor in good health. Some libraries in this study had Jurkat cell RNA spiked in. Sequenced sample: naive CD8+ T cells from blood, with Jurkat cell RNA spiked in. The sample's subset: FACS-sorted CD8+CD4-CCR7+CD45RA+ naive T cells. The chain employs TRBV28 and TRBJ2-5; 9 bases are a match to TRBD2. The CDR3: CAPNRGVAGVETQYF. The CDR3 DNA is TGTGCCCCTAACCGGGGGGTAGCGGGAGTAGAGACCCAGTACTTC.